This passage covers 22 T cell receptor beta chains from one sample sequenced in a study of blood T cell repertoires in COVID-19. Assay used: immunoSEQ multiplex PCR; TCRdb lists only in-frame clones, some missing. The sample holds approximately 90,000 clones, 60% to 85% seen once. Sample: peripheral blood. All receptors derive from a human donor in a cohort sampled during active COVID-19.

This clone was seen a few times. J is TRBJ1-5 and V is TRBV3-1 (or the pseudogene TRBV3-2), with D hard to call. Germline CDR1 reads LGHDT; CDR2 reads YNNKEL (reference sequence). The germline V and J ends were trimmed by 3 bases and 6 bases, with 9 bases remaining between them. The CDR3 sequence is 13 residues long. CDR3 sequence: CASSQATGQPQHF. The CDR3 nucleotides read TGTGCCAGCAGCCAGGCAACGGGTCAGCCCCAGCATTTT.

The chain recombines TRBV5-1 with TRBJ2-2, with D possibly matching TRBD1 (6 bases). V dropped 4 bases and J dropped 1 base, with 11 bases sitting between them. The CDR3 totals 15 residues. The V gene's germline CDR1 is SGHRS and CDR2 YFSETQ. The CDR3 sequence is CASSLGHMNTGELFF. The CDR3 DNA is TGCGCCAGCAGCCTGGGACACATGAACACCGGGGAGCTGTTTTTT.

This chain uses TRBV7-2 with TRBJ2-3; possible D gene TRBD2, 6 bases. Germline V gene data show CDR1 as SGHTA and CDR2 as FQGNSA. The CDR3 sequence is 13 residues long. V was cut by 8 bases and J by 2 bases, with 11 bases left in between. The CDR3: CASCERVTDTQYF. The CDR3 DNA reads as TGTGCCAGCTGCGAGCGGGTCACAGATACGCAGTATTTT. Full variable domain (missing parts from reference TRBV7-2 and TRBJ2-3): GAGVSQSPSNKVTEKGKDVELRCDPISGHTALYWYRQSLGQGLEFLIYFQGNSAPDKSGLPSDRFSAERTGGSVSTLTIQRTQQEDSAVYLCASCERVTDTQYFGPGTRLTVL.

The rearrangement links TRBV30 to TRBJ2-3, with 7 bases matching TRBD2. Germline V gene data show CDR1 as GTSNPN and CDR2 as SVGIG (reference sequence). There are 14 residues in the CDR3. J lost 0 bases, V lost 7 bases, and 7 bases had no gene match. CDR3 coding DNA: TGTGCCTTCACGACTAGCTTTAGCACAGATACGCAGTATTTT. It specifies CAFTTSFSTDTQYF.

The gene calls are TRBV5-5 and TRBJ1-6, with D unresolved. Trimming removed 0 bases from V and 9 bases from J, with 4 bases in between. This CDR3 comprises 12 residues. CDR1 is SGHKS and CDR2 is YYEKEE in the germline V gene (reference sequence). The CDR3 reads CASSLAFSPLHF. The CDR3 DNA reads TGTGCCAGCAGCTTGGCCTTTTCACCCCTCCACTTT.

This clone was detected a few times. The DNA of the CDR3 is TGTGCCAGCAGTTTGGCAGGGGTGAGCAATCAGCCCCAGCATTTT. The encoded protein is CASSLAGVSNQPQHF. The chain joins TRBV6-6 to TRBJ1-5; D possibly corresponds to TRBD1 (6 bases). Trimming took 4 bases from V and 1 from J, leaving 11 bases between them. The germline gives CDR1 MNHNY, CDR2 SVGAGI (reference sequence). The CDR3 is 15 amino acids.

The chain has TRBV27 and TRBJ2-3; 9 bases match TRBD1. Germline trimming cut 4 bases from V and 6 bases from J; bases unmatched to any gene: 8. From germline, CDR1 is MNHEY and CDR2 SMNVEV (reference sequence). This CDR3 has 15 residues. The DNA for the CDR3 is TGTGCCAGCAGTTCCTTGGGACAGGGAACCGATACGCAGTATTTT. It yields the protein CASSSLGQGTDTQYF.

The CDR3 DNA follows: TGTGCCAGCAGTTTTGGGGACGGGACTAGCGGGGACAATGAGCAGTTCTTC. This translates into CASSFGDGTSGDNEQFF. The chain carries TRBV28 and TRBJ2-1; 13 bases are shared with TRBD2. The germline CDR1 and CDR2 sequences are MDHEN and SYDVKM. V gave up 3 bases and J gave up 5 bases; unmatched junction bases: 7. The CDR3 is 17 amino acids.

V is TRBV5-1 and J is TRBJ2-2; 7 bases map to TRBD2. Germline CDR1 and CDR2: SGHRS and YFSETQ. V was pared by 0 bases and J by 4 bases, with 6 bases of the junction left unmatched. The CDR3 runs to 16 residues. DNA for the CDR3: TGCGCCAGCAGCTTGGCCCCTAGCGGATCCACCGGGGAGCTGTTTTTT. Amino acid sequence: CASSLAPSGSTGELFF.

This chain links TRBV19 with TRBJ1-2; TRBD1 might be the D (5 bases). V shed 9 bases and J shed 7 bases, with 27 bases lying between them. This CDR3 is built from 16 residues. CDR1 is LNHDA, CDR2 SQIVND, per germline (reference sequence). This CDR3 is CASSPQLRQPGIGYTF. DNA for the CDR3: TGTGCCAGCTCCCCACAACTTAGACAGCCTGGGATTGGCTACACCTTC.

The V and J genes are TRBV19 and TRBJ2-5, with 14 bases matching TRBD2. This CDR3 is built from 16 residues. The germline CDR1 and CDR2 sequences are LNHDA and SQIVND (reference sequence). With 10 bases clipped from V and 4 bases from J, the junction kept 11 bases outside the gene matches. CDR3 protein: CATSGLAGVMRETQYF. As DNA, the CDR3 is TGTGCCACCTCGGGACTAGCGGGAGTTATGAGAGAGACCCAGTACTTC.

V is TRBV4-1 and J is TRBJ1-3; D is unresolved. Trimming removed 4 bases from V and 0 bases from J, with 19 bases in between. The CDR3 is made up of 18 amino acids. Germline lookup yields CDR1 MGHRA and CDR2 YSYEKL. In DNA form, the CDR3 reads TGCGCCAGCAGCCCTCAGATGGTCCTCGGGAGCTCTGGAAACACCATATATTTT. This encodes CASSPQMVLGSSGNTIYF.

The DNA of the CDR3 is TGTGCCAGCAGCCAAGAGACAATAGCGGGAAGTGCCTACAATGAGCAGTTCTTC. Its protein is CASSQETIAGSAYNEQFF. The V and J genes are TRBV4-2 and TRBJ2-1; 8 bases align to TRBD2. The CDR3 has 18 amino acids. The junction had 9 bases not matched to a gene; V was cut back by 0 bases and J by 2 bases. CDR1 LGHNA and CDR2 YNFKEQ come from the germline V gene.

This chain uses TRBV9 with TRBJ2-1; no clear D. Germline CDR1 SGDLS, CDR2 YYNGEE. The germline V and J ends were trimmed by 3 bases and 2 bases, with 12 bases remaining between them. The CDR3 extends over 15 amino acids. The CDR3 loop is CASSDSGETYNEQFF. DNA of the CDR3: TGTGCCAGCAGCGACAGTGGCGAAACCTACAATGAGCAGTTCTTC. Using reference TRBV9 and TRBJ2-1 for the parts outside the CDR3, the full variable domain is DSGVTQTPKHLITATGQRVTLRCSPRSGDLSVYWYQQSLDQGLQFLIQYYNGEERAKGNILERFSAQQFPDLHSELNLSSLELGDSALYFCASSDSGETYNEQFFGPGTRLTVL.

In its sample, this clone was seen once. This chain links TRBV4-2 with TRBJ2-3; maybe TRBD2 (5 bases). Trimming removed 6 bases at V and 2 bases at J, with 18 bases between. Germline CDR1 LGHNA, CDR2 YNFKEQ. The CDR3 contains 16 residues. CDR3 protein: CASSRAGRTYTDTQYF. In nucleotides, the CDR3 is TGTGCCAGCAGTCGGGCGGGCAGAACATACACAGATACGCAGTATTTT.

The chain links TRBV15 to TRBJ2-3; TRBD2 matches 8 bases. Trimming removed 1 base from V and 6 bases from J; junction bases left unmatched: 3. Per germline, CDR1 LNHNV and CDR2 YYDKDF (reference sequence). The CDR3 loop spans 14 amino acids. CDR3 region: CATSRAGGADTQYF. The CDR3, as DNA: TGTGCCACCAGCAGAGCGGGAGGGGCCGATACGCAGTATTTT.

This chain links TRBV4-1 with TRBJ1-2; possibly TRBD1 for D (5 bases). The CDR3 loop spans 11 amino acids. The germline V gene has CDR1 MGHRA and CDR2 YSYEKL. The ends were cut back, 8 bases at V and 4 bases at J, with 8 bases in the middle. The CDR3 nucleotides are TGCGCCAGCTACGGGGGCTATGGCTACACCTTC. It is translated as CASYGGYGYTF.

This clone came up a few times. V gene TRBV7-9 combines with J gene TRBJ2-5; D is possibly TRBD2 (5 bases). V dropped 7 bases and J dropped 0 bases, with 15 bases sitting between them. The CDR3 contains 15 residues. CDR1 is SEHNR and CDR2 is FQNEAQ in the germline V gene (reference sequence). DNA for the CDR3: TGTGCCAGCACCTCGGACTTCCCGTACCAAGAGACCCAGTACTTC. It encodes CASTSDFPYQETQYF. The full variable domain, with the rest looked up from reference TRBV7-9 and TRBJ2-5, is DTGVSQNPRHKITKRGQNVTFRCDPISEHNRLYWYRQTLGQGPEFLTYFQNEAQLEKSRLLSDRFSAERPKGSFSTLEIQRTEQGDSAMYLCASTSDFPYQETQYFGPGTRLLVL.

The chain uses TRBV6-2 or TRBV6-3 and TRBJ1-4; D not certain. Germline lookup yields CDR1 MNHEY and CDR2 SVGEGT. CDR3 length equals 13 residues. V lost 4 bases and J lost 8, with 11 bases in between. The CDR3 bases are TGTGCCAGCAGTTTACTAGTGTGGGAAAAACTGTTTTTT. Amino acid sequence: CASSLLVWEKLFF.

CDR3 in amino acids: CASSFGTGFYEQYF. In DNA form, the CDR3 reads TGTGCCAGCAGTTTTGGGACAGGGTTCTACGAGCAGTACTTC. This chain joins TRBV27 and TRBJ2-7; TRBD1 agrees at 9 bases. The CDR3 totals 14 residues. Germline V gene data show CDR1 as MNHEY and CDR2 as SMNVEV (reference sequence). V trimming: 3 bases; J trimming: 3 bases; junction bases outside the gene matches: 3.

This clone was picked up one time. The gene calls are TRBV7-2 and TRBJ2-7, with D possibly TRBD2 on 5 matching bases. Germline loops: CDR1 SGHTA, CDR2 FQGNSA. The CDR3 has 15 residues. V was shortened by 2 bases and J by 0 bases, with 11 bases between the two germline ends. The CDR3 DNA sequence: TGTGCCAGCAGCTTAAGGGCGGGCGGCTCCTACGAGCAGTACTTC. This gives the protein CASSLRAGGSYEQYF.

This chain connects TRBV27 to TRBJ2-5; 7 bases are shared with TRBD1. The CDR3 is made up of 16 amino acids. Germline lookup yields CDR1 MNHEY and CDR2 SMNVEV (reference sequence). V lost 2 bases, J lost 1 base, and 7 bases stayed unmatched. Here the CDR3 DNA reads TGTGCCAGCAGTTTAAGGGGGCCGGGCTTCCAAGAGACCCAGTACTTC. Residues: CASSLRGPGFQETQYF.